These 21 T cell receptor beta chains share one sample of origin, sequenced in a study of Tregs in tolerant kidney transplant recipients. Produced via immunoSEQ multiplex PCR; TCRdb's table is partial and in-frame only. In the table there are about 52,000 clones, roughly nine tenths of which are singletons. Mixed chimerism was transient after nonmyeloablative marrow transplants from related graft donors. The sequences come from CD8+ T cells from blood (PBMCs), collected 24 months after the transplant. Every receptor here comes from a human patient who received a combined kidney and bone marrow transplant. Some of the T cells might come from the graft donor.

The chain has TRBV25-1 and TRBJ1-4, with D possibly TRBD1 on 6 matching bases. CDR1 and CDR2 from the germline V gene are MGHDK and SYGVNS. CDR3 size: 15 residues. V lost 8 bases to trimming and J lost 3 bases, with 16 bases between them. The DNA of the CDR3 is TGTGCCAGCGACGGGGACGGACAGTCTAATGAAAAACTGTTTTTT. Protein sequence: CASDGDGQSNEKLFF.

This clone was seen a single time. The V call is TRBV2, the J call TRBJ1-4; D perhaps matches TRBD1 (6 bases). V shed 7 bases and J shed 2 bases, with 14 bases lying between them. The CDR3 covers 15 residues. The germline gives CDR1 SNHLY, CDR2 FYNNEI. DNA for the CDR3: TGTGCCAGCAAAGGGGGGGTTTGGACTAATGAAAAACTGTTTTTT. Its translation is CASKGGVWTNEKLFF.

The rearrangement links TRBV4-1 to TRBJ2-7; TRBD2 is a possible D gene (5 bases). This CDR3 is 15 amino acids long. The germline V gene has CDR1 MGHRA and CDR2 YSYEKL. V was trimmed by 1 base and J by 3 bases, leaving 13 bases between them. The CDR3 spells CASSQARMSGYEQYF. Here the CDR3 DNA reads TGCGCCAGCAGCCAAGCCAGGATGAGCGGCTACGAGCAGTACTTC.

This clone was picked up one time. The rearrangement links TRBV11-1 to TRBJ2-7; 7 positions match TRBD2. Germline assignment: CDR1 SGHAT and CDR2 FQDESV (reference sequence). This CDR3 is 15 amino acids long. Trimming took 0 bases from V and 3 from J; bases not matched to a gene: 5. Here the CDR3 reads CASSLAGGSVYEQYF. DNA of the CDR3: TGTGCCAGCAGCTTAGCGGGAGGGAGTGTCTACGAGCAGTACTTC.

A note on this clone: Other DNA sequences of this sample code for an identical CDR3. The rearrangement links TRBV28 to TRBJ1-6, with D perhaps matching TRBD1 (6 bases). The CDR3 runs 17 residues. CDR1 and CDR2 from the germline V gene are MDHEN and SYDVKM. V gave up 5 bases and J gave up 7 bases, with 21 bases separating them. The CDR3 sequence is CASSRIIGQIGNSPLHF. The CDR3 nucleotides read TGTGCCAGCAGTCGAATTATAGGACAGATAGGGAATTCACCCCTCCACTTT.

V is TRBV4-2 and J is TRBJ2-5; perhaps TRBD2 as D (6 bases). This CDR3 spans 19 amino acids. Deletions cut 0 bases from V and 1 base from J, with 21 bases between. Per the germline V gene, CDR1 is LGHNA and CDR2 is YNFKEQ. For the CDR3, the DNA is TGTGCCAGCAGCCAAGAAGGCTTGGGGGGAGAGGGTAGCCAAGAGACCCAGTACTTC. This translates into CASSQEGLGGEGSQETQYF.

Only one count was recorded for this clone. The chain couples TRBV7-9 to TRBJ1-6, with D perhaps TRBD1 (6 bases). V was shortened by 0 bases and J by 10 bases, with 16 bases between the two germline ends. CDR1 and CDR2 from the germline V gene are SEHNR and FQNEAQ (reference sequence). The CDR3 loop spans 16 amino acids. CDR3 protein: CASSLAPGGDGSPLHF. CDR3 sequence (DNA): TGTGCCAGCAGCTTAGCCCCGGGGGGCGATGGGTCACCCCTCCACTTT.

The chain is built from TRBV9 and TRBJ2-1, with D unresolved. Deletions cut 0 bases from V and 15 bases from J, with 16 bases between. The CDR3 sequence is 13 residues long. Germline-derived CDR1 and CDR2 are SGDLS and YYNGEE. CDR3 amino acids: CASSVGNYGYRFF. The CDR3 DNA sequence: TGTGCCAGCAGCGTAGGAAACTACGGATATCGGTTCTTC. The entire variable domain, with the rest obtained from reference TRBV9 and TRBJ2-1, is as follows: DSGVTQTPKHLITATGQRVTLRCSPRSGDLSVYWYQQSLDQGLQFLIQYYNGEERAKGNILERFSAQQFPDLHSELNLSSLELGDSALYFCASSVGNYGYRFFGPGTRLTVL.

V usage is TRBV30 and J usage is TRBJ2-5; perhaps TRBD1 as D (6 bases). V dropped 5 bases and J dropped 5 bases, with 21 bases sitting between them. The germline V gene encodes CDR1 GTSNPN and CDR2 SVGIG (reference sequence). The CDR3 has 15 amino acids. The chain's CDR3 is CAWGGTNGPWETQYF. DNA of the CDR3: TGTGCCTGGGGTGGGACAAACGGCCCATGGGAGACCCAGTACTTC.

The rearrangement uses TRBV5-1 and TRBJ2-3, with 9 bases identical to TRBD1. In germline, CDR1 is SGHRS, CDR2 YFSETQ. This CDR3 is built from 15 residues. V trimming: 3 bases; J trimming: 1 base; junction bases outside the gene matches: 3. CDR3 residues: CASSSRDRGTDTQYF. The CDR3 coding sequence is TGCGCCAGCAGCTCCCGGGACAGGGGCACAGATACGCAGTATTTT.

This clone came up once. This chain uses TRBV28 with TRBJ1-5; D is possibly TRBD1 (6 bases). Trimming shortened V by 7 bases and J by 3 bases, and 13 bases separated the two germline ends. From germline, CDR1 is MDHEN and CDR2 SYDVKM. This CDR3 is 14 amino acids long. The CDR3 DNA is TGTGCCAGCATCCCACAGGGTTACAATCAGCCCCAGCATTTT. Protein: CASIPQGYNQPQHF.

J is TRBJ2-3 and V is TRBV7-2; perhaps TRBD2 as D (7 bases). V dropped 7 bases and J dropped 5 bases, with 28 bases sitting between them. The CDR3 is 18 amino acids. Germline V CDR1 and CDR2: SGHTA, FQGNSA. CDR3 in amino acids: CASNHRVRGSRGIDTQYF. The DNA of the CDR3 is TGTGCCAGCAATCACAGGGTCCGCGGGAGTAGGGGGATAGATACGCAGTATTTT.

The CDR3 coding sequence is TGTGCCAGCAGCAAAGCGCTGGGCAGGGGGGACACAGATACGCAGTATTTT. It yields the protein CASSKALGRGDTDTQYF. The chain is built from TRBV21-1 and TRBJ2-3; no DNA check was done on the table's D call, TRBD1. TRBV21-1 is listed as a pseudogene. CDR3 size: 17 residues.

The V and J genes are TRBV11-3 and TRBJ2-5; perhaps TRBD1 as D (6 bases). The tail of the sequence fits TRBJ2-7 better, so the J call may be wrong. Germline-derived CDR1 and CDR2 are SGHNT and YENEEA. CDR3 size: 13 residues. The CDR3 protein is CASSLTGSAEQYF. The CDR3 region has the DNA TGTGCCAGCAGCCTAACAGGGTCCGCCGAGCAGTACTTC.

The chain is built from TRBV4-2 and TRBJ1-1; D perhaps matches TRBD1 (5 bases). CDR1 is LGHNA, CDR2 YNFKEQ, per germline. The germline V and J ends were trimmed by 3 bases and 1 base, with 9 bases remaining between them. CDR3 length: 14 residues. The CDR3 nucleotides are TGTGCCAGCAGCCAGGGAGGACAGAACACTGAAGCTTTCTTT. This encodes CASSQGGQNTEAFF.

The chain is built from TRBV7-2 and TRBJ2-2, with 8 bases fitting TRBD2. The V segment lost 5 bases and the J segment 1 base; nucleotides outside the gene matches: 9. The germline gives CDR1 SGHTA, CDR2 FQGNSA. This CDR3 region has 17 residues. The CDR3 DNA follows: TGTGCCAGCAGCGTCCCCCGGGGGGGGGTGAACACCGGGGAGCTGTTTTTT. Translation: CASSVPRGGVNTGELFF. Full variable domain (missing parts from reference TRBV7-2 and TRBJ2-2): GAGVSQSPSNKVTEKGKDVELRCDPISGHTALYWYRQSLGQGLEFLIYFQGNSAPDKSGLPSDRFSAERTGGSVSTLTIQRTQQEDSAVYLCASSVPRGGVNTGELFFGEGSRLTVL.

The chain employs TRBV13 and TRBJ2-1, with 8 bases fitting TRBD2. CDR1 and CDR2 (germline): PRHDT, FYEKMQ (reference sequence). The CDR3 covers 17 residues. Losses at the gene ends were 1 base for V and 7 bases for J; bases not matched to a gene: 12. The CDR3 spells CASSLELTGRAGNEQFF. In DNA form, the CDR3 reads TGTGCCAGCAGCTTAGAGCTGACCGGGAGGGCCGGAAATGAGCAGTTCTTC.

This clone was observed once. The rearrangement links TRBV4-1 to TRBJ2-7; tentative D call: TRBD1 (5 bases). Trimming left V 2 bases short and J 4 bases short, with 12 bases between. The length of the CDR3 is 14 residues. Germline CDR1 and CDR2: MGHRA and YSYEKL. The CDR3 loop reads CASSQNRQQYEQYF. CDR3 nucleotide sequence: TGCGCCAGCAGCCAAAATCGACAGCAGTACGAGCAGTACTTC.

The rearrangement joins TRBV6-5 to TRBJ1-2, with 7 bases identical to TRBD1. V dropped 5 bases and J dropped 8; count of bases not matched to a gene: 8. There are 13 residues in the CDR3. Germline CDR1 and CDR2: MNHEY and SVGAGI. CDR3 sequence (DNA): TGTGCCAGCAGTCAAGGGGGCGCGAGGGGCTACACCTTC. This translates into CASSQGGARGYTF.

The chain is built from TRBV10-3 and TRBJ2-7; D perhaps matches TRBD1 (6 bases). V was clipped by 11 bases and J by 2 bases, with 34 bases between them. Germline CDR1 is ENHRY and CDR2 is SYGVKD. The CDR3 totals 19 residues. This CDR3 reads CAARGGGRGHPDRAYEQYF. CDR3 nucleotide sequence: TGTGCCGCTAGAGGGGGTGGCAGGGGCCACCCGGATCGCGCCTACGAGCAGTACTTC.

V and J are TRBV6-6 and TRBJ2-7, with D perhaps matching TRBD1 (5 bases). The CDR3 extends over 13 amino acids. The germline V and J ends were trimmed by 4 bases and 2 bases, with 9 bases remaining between them. CDR1 is MNHNY and CDR2 is SVGAGI in the germline V gene (reference sequence). Here the CDR3 reads CASSSRVPYEQYF. CDR3 nucleotide sequence: TGTGCCAGCAGTTCCAGGGTCCCCTACGAGCAGTACTTC.